The TCR beta chain under discussion was sequenced for a study of blood T cells in healthy people across ages. Primed by a sample-barcoded 5' primer and a J-beta primer mix, a second PCR proceeded for about 6 to 11 cycles. MiXCR, run by TCRdb on the 5' RACE reads, gives a single entry per CDR3 protein. The sample gives around 1,000,000 distinct CDR3 sequences, roughly 24% of which show up once; less than 0.85% is in the top ten. This clonotype occurred once. These data also formed part of another study, on T cells of mothers and their children.

The sequencing sample was made of blood. This receptor was obtained from a girl aged 2 to 10 in good health.

This chain's CDR3 is CSVLFQGSHEQYF. CDR3 nucleotides: TGCAGCGTCTTATTCCAGGGTTCACACGAGCAGTACTTC. The chain uses TRBV29-1 and TRBJ2-7, with a weak D call TRBD1 (5 bases). Looked up from germline, CDR1 is SQVTM and CDR2 is ANQGSEA. The CDR3 runs to 13 residues. V shed 6 bases and J shed 5 bases, with 17 bases lying between them.